This TCR beta chain stems from a study of blood T cell repertoires in COVID-19. On the study more broadly: The United States, Italy and Spain provided the acute and convalescent COVID-19 samples. The analysed material was cDNA or gDNA that came from T cells, B-cell-depleted T cells, or PBMCs.

Per the study methods: Amplified reference gene primers provided the basis for estimating nucleated cell counts. Produced via immunoSEQ multiplex PCR; TCRdb's table is partial and in-frame only. V and J calls and clone size are as listed in that table; D and trimming were resolved from the DNA. The sample yields about 130,000 clones, approximately 80% seen once. With 1 base removed from V and 5 bases from J, the gap between germline ends came to 12 bases. This CDR3 spans 14 amino acids. The V gene's germline CDR1 is SGDLS and CDR2 YYNGEE. This TCR came from a man between 70 and 80 years old with acute or convalescent COVID-19. The sequenced material came from peripheral blood. The chain uses TRBV9 and TRBJ1-1; D is unresolved. As DNA, the CDR3 is TGTGCCAGCAGCGTATCTTCAGGTGGGACTGAAGCTTTCTTT. It specifies CASSVSSGGTEAFF. The full variable domain, rest sourced from reference TRBV9 and TRBJ1-1, is DSGVTQTPKHLITATGQRVTLRCSPRSGDLSVYWYQQSLDQGLQFLIQYYNGEERAKGNILERFSAQQFPDLHSELNLSSLELGDSALYFCASSVSSGGTEAFFGQGTRLTVV.